This T cell receptor (beta chain) originates from a study of early T cells in non-severe SARS-CoV-2 infection. Attached unique molecular identifiers marked individual cDNA molecules. TCRdb called the 5' RACE reads again in MiXCR, with one record for every CDR3 protein. Of tens of thousands of distinct CDR3 sequences detected, approximately 13% appear once; the ten largest clones hold 7.5% to 9%. This clonotype appeared a single time. Its cognate antigen is unknown. CDR3 length: 15 amino acids. CDR1 is MDHEN, CDR2 SYDVKM, per germline. With 1 base clipped from V and 10 bases from J, the junction kept 5 bases outside the gene matches. The study, taken as a whole, reports: Matches to VDJdb favored anti-spike CD8 responses and missed private and CD4 specificities.

This sequence was found in an adult who was a healthcare worker with PCR-confirmed SARS-CoV-2 infection or an uninfected control (not recorded which). V gene TRBV28 combines with J gene TRBJ1-6; 9 bases are a match to TRBD1. The sequenced material came from whole blood. The chain's CDR3 is CASSLLGQGKSPLHF. CDR3 bases: TGTGCCAGCAGTTTATTAGGACAGGGGAAATCACCCCTCCACTTT.